These T cell receptor beta chains were read from a single sample in a study of monozygotic twins with inflammatory bowel disease. TCRdb re-analyzed the 5' RACE reads; it lists each CDR3 protein once, without DNA. Seen in this sample are about 420,000 distinct CDR3 sequences; the ten most common clones hold 2% to 3%. The sequenced sample consisted of blood. The receptors come from a human donor with ulcerative colitis or Crohn's disease, or a healthy co-twin of an affected twin (not recorded which). Each CDR3 is given with its conserved first and last residue. Fields, in order: J gene, CDR3 length, V gene, CDR3 protein.

>TRBJ2-7|14|TRBV12-3/TRBV12-4
CASSPDRGIYEQYF
>TRBJ2-5|14|TRBV18
CASSQSGEQETQYF
>TRBJ2-4|16|TRBV20-1
CSARRQGSVAKNIQYF
>TRBJ2-5|15|TRBV5-6
CASSYRTSGQETQYF
>TRBJ1-1|12|TRBV5-5
CASSEGNTEAFF
>TRBJ1-3|15|TRBV7-9
CASSPDPGRGNTIYF
>TRBJ1-1|15|TRBV19
CASSIVAATNTEAFF
>TRBJ1-1|12|TRBV20-1
CSARDRRTEAFF
>TRBJ1-5|14|TRBV30
CAWSVDSYDQPQHF
>TRBJ1-4|16|TRBV14
CASSQDPGATNEKLFF
>TRBJ1-6|14|TRBV28
CASSPTVPRSPLHF
>TRBJ1-1|15|TRBV20-1
CSAREDRAGPSGAFF
>TRBJ1-1|14|TRBV5-1
CASSLVGVRTEAFF
>TRBJ2-3|14|TRBV29-1
CSVGTGSSSDTQYF
>TRBJ2-1|12|TRBV20-1
CSARDLGHEQFF
>TRBJ2-4|15|TRBV3-1
CASSQRLARGNIQYF
>TRBJ2-7|16|TRBV10-2
CASKMLGGQGSGEQYF
>TRBJ2-2|15|TRBV29-1
CSCYHGDSHTGELFF
>TRBJ1-6|14|TRBV30
CGTSIASLPSALHF
>TRBJ2-2|15|TRBV5-1
CASSQLAQYTGELFF
>TRBJ1-1|15|TRBV9
CASSKQGLRNTEAFF
>TRBJ1-2|11|TRBV14
CASSQGYGYTF
>TRBJ2-5|14|TRBV7-9
CASSAQGAGETQYF
>TRBJ1-2|14|TRBV20-1
CSARDTQGYYGYTF
>TRBJ1-1|15|TRBV5-1
CASSLAGMGSTEAFF
>TRBJ2-7|13|TRBV19
CASSQQAYYEQYF
>TRBJ1-2|15|TRBV11-2
CASTLGSGANYGYTF
>TRBJ1-5|22|TRBV4-2
CASSPGGQIDPFDRGSNQPQHF
>TRBJ1-2|15|TRBV6-5
CASSYGAEPNYGYTF
>TRBJ1-2|12|TRBV29-1
CSVESGTHGYTF
>TRBJ1-5|16|TRBV12-3/TRBV12-4
CASSPWTVNSNQPQHF
>TRBJ1-2|17|TRBV3-1
CASSQGTGGRYGPGYTF
>TRBJ2-3|17|TRBV3-1
CASSQHILAGASDTQYF
>TRBJ2-7|13|TRBV7-8
CASSLAGGREQYF
>TRBJ2-6|21|TRBV5-1
CASSLALFMQGNYSGANVLTF
>TRBJ2-1|15|TRBV20-1
CSAAEGLAGNNEQFF
>TRBJ2-1|16|TRBV5-1
CASSYGLAGLVNEQFF